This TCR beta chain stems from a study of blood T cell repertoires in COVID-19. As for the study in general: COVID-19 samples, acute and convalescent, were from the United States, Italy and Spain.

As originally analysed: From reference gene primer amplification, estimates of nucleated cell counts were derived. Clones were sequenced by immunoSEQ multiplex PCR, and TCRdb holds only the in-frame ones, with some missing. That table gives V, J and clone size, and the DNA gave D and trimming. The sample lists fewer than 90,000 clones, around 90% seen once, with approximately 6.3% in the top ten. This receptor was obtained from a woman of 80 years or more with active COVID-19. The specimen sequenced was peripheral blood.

The CDR3 DNA is TGTGCCAGCAGCCCGAGACTAGGTACAGAGACCCAGTACTTC. This codes for CASSPRLGTETQYF. J is TRBJ2-5 and V is TRBV7-2, with D perhaps TRBD2 (6 bases). The CDR3 length is 14 residues. Deletions cut 5 bases from V and 4 bases from J, with 14 bases between. CDR1 and CDR2 (germline): SGHTA, FQGNSA. The entire variable domain, with the rest obtained from reference TRBV7-2 and TRBJ2-5, is as follows: GAGVSQSPSNKVTEKGKDVELRCDPISGHTALYWYRQSLGQGLEFLIYFQGNSAPDKSGLPSDRFSAERTGGSVSTLTIQRTQQEDSAVYLCASSPRLGTETQYFGPGTRLLVL.